The 18 T cell receptor beta chains presented below share a single source sample, sequenced in a study of shared clonotypes between healthy human individuals. Using immunoSEQ multiplex PCR, the repertoire was profiled, and TCRdb retains in-frame clones only, with some absent. The sample carries a few million clones, around nine tenths recorded once. The specimen sequenced was naive CD4+ T cells sorted from blood. Documented subset: CD45RA+ positively selected. These receptors were collected from a man aged 18-30 years in good health.

The CDR3 here is CASSQLAGLNTGELFF. DNA of the CDR3: TGTGCCAGCAGTCAACTAGCGGGATTAAACACCGGGGAGCTGTTTTTT. The chain couples TRBV2 to TRBJ2-2; 10 nucleotides align to TRBD2. The CDR3 is made up of 16 amino acids. The germline CDR1 and CDR2 sequences are SNHLY and FYNNEI. Trimming cost V 5 bases and J 2 bases; bases outside gene matches: 5.

In its sample, this clone was seen once. The chain recombines TRBV27 with TRBJ1-2, with a possible D match to TRBD1 (5 bases). The CDR3 has 14 residues. The germline CDR1 and CDR2 sequences are MNHEY and SMNVEV (reference sequence). V lost 6 bases, J lost 4 bases, and 15 bases lay in between. CDR3 nucleotide sequence: TGTGCCAGCAGCCCATTAGGGGCGGTCTATGGCTACACCTTC. Translation: CASSPLGAVYGYTF.

This chain joins TRBV29-1 and TRBJ2-7; 12 bases map to TRBD1. CDR1 and CDR2 (germline): SQVTM, ANQGSEA. The CDR3 spans 12 residues. The J segment lost 6 bases and the V segment lost 7 bases, leaving 4 bases of the junction unmatched. The CDR3 nucleotides are TGCAGCGGGGGGACAGGGGGCTCCGAGCAGTACTTC. Amino acids: CSGGTGGSEQYF.

V gene TRBV4-1 combines with J gene TRBJ1-2; D is undetermined. The CDR3 spans 15 residues. Germline V gene lookup returns CDR1 MGHRA and CDR2 YSYEKL. Trimming stripped 1 base from V and 1 base from J, with 10 bases between. The CDR3, as DNA: TGCGCCAGCAGCCAAGGAGCTGTCGTTAACTATGGCTACACCTTC. This sequence encodes CASSQGAVVNYGYTF.

Remarks on this clone: This sample also contains other DNA sequences that code for the same CDR3. V is TRBV6-1 and J is TRBJ2-5, with 13 bases identical to TRBD2. Germline V gene sequence: CDR1 MNHNS, CDR2 SASEGT. The CDR3 consists of 16 residues. Trimming cost V 1 base and J 2 bases; bases outside gene matches: 1. The CDR3: CASSEGLAGGQETQYF. CDR3 in DNA: TGTGCCAGCAGTGAAGGACTAGCGGGGGGTCAAGAGACCCAGTACTTC.

This chain connects TRBV28 to TRBJ2-1; 12 positions agree with TRBD1. With V trimmed by 6 bases and J by 4 bases, 4 bases remained unmatched. The CDR3 contains 15 residues. Germline CDR1 is MDHEN and CDR2 is SYDVKM. CDR3 DNA sequence: TGTGCCAGCAGCTGGGGACAGGGGGCTTACAATGAGCAGTTCTTC. Translating gives CASSWGQGAYNEQFF.

The CDR3 nucleotides are TGTGCCTGGAGTGGCCAGGGTGTCGCTAATGAAAAACTGTTTTTT. It is translated as CAWSGQGVANEKLFF. The J gene is TRBJ1-4, the V gene TRBV30; a possible D gene is TRBD1 (5 bases). Trimming removed 1 base from V and 3 bases from J, with 12 bases in between. CDR1 and CDR2 from the germline V gene are GTSNPN and SVGIG (reference sequence). The CDR3 sequence is 15 residues long.

The chain joins TRBV5-1 to TRBJ2-7, with TRBD1 identical over 7 bases. The CDR3 runs to 16 residues. The ends lost 4 bases at V and 7 bases at J; junction bases unmatched: 17. Germline lookup yields CDR1 SGHRS and CDR2 YFSETQ. This chain's CDR3 is CASSLDPGTVPMEQYF. The CDR3 DNA is TGCGCCAGCAGCCTCGACCCCGGGACAGTCCCCATGGAGCAGTACTTC.

The CDR3 bases are TGTGCCAGCAAATCACAGTTTATCGATGAGCAGTTCTTC. As protein: CASKSQFIDEQFF. The chain is built from TRBV6-1 and TRBJ2-1; D not certain. Germline assignment: CDR1 MNHNS and CDR2 SASEGT. The CDR3 is made up of 13 amino acids. V lost 7 bases and J 8 bases, leaving 15 bases between the germline ends.

The rearrangement links TRBV11-1 to TRBJ2-7; D ambiguous. The CDR3 is 13 residues long. Germline V lookup: CDR1 SGHAT, CDR2 FQDESV (reference sequence). The V gene lost 3 bases and the J gene lost 0 bases, with 6 bases spanning the gap. The CDR3 nucleotides are TGTGCCAGCAGCTTCGGTGTCTCCTACGAGCAGTACTTC. Its translation is CASSFGVSYEQYF.

The genes are TRBV4-1 and TRBJ2-2; D is possibly TRBD1 or TRBD2 (5 bases each). Germline V CDR1 and CDR2: MGHRA, YSYEKL. The CDR3 length is 16 residues. V was clipped by 4 bases and J by 4 bases, with 16 bases between them. As DNA, the CDR3 is TGCGCCAGCAGCCCTGGTGCGGCAGGGACCACCGGGGAGCTGTTTTTT. This translates into CASSPGAAGTTGELFF.

This clone was picked up one time. The rearrangement uses TRBV6-5 and TRBJ2-1; 13 bases match TRBD2. Losses at the gene ends were 7 bases for V and 7 bases for J; bases not matched to a gene: 7. This CDR3 comprises 15 residues. Per germline, CDR1 MNHEY and CDR2 SVGAGI. CDR3 coding DNA: TGTGCCAGCATGACGGGACTAGCGGGGCCAAATGAGCAGTTCTTC. Its protein is CASMTGLAGPNEQFF.

The genes are TRBV10-3 and TRBJ1-1, with D hard to call. The V gene's germline CDR1 is ENHRY and CDR2 SYGVKD. V was clipped by 6 bases and J by 1 base, with 9 bases between them. There are 13 residues in the CDR3. This CDR3 is CAIRLLGNTEAFF. The CDR3 nucleotides read TGTGCCATCAGACTCCTGGGGAACACTGAAGCTTTCTTT.

The V call is TRBV6-1, the J call TRBJ1-6, with D perhaps TRBD1 (6 bases). Looked up from germline, CDR1 is MNHNS and CDR2 is SASEGT. Trimming left V 3 bases short and J 5 bases short, with 11 bases between. The CDR3 has 15 amino acids. CDR3 residues: CASSDGQNDNSPLHF. DNA of the CDR3: TGTGCCAGCAGTGACGGACAGAATGATAATTCACCCCTCCACTTT.

As for this clone: Other DNA sequences of this sample code for an identical CDR3. CDR3: CASRIAGGTYEQYF. In nucleotides, the CDR3 is TGTGCCAGCAGGATAGCGGGGGGGACCTACGAGCAGTACTTC. V and J are TRBV6-5 and TRBJ2-7; TRBD2 agrees at 11 bases. This CDR3 is 14 amino acids long. Germline trimming cut 6 bases from V and 2 bases from J; bases unmatched to any gene: 3. The V gene's germline CDR1 is MNHEY and CDR2 SVGAGI.

The CDR3 loop is CATSTGTGANVLTF. The CDR3 DNA reads as TGTGCCACCTCTACAGGGACTGGGGCCAACGTCCTGACTTTC. The rearrangement joins TRBV19 to TRBJ2-6; D may be TRBD1 (6 bases). The V and J ends lost 10 bases and 2 bases respectively, with 12 bases between them. CDR3 length: 14 residues. Germline V gene sequence: CDR1 LNHDA, CDR2 SQIVND (reference sequence). Together with reference TRBV19 and TRBJ2-6, the CDR3 gives the full variable domain: DGGITQSPKYLFRKEGQNVTLSCEQNLNHDAMYWYRQDPGQGLRLIYYSQIVNDFQKGDIAEGYSVSREKKESFPLTVTSAQKNPTAFYLCATSTGTGANVLTFGAGSRLTVL.

Remarks on this clone: Additional DNA sequences in this sample encode the identical CDR3. The chain has TRBV18 and TRBJ1-1; 10 bases match TRBD1. With V trimmed by 3 bases and J by 0 bases, 4 bases remained unmatched. Germline V CDR1 and CDR2: KGHSH, LQKENI. There are 16 residues in the CDR3. The CDR3 is CASSPGQGTLNTEAFF. The DNA of the CDR3 is TGTGCCAGCTCACCGGGACAGGGGACGTTGAACACTGAAGCTTTCTTT.

This clone came up once. This sequence joins TRBV28 and TRBJ2-3; unclear D gene. V was clipped by 8 bases and J by 4 bases, with 4 bases between them. This CDR3 contains 10 residues. Germline CDR1 MDHEN, CDR2 SYDVKM. CDR3 DNA sequence: TGTGCCAGCGGTGCAGATACGCAGTATTTT. Residues: CASGADTQYF.